This TCR beta chain was recovered during a study of CD8+CD57+ T cells in acquired aplastic anemia. Study at large: Sorted CD4+ and CD8+ cells gave an average of around 3 ug of DNA. Notes on the study in general: Roughly 31 CD8+ CDR3 sequences were shared between patients and controls.

By flow cytometry, patients selected for sequencing had shown an expansion of CD8+CD57+ cells. Each patient had severe acquired aplastic anemia. Patients were treatment-naive when blood was sampled. In the case of this clonotype: No antigen is known for it.

The study profiled TCR beta VDJ and CDR3 using genomic DNA as template. TCRdb re-derived calls from the reads in MiXCR, one entry per CDR3 protein. The profile shows 150,000 to 180,000 distinct CDR3 sequences, about 50% of them singletons. The CDR3 is made up of 17 amino acids. Germline V gene sequence: CDR1 SGHAT, CDR2 FQNNGV. Trimming at V came to 1 base and at J to 7 bases, leaving 13 bases not matched to a gene. V and J are TRBV11-2 and TRBJ1-2; 9 bases are shared with TRBD1. The material sequenced was sorted CD4+, CD8+, or CD8+CD57+ T cells (not recorded which) from PBMCs. The receptor comes from a human donor with aplastic anemia. The CDR3 DNA sequence: TGTGCCAGCAGCTTAGGTTGGACAGGGGCGTTGCGGGGTGGCTACACCTTC. Amino acids: CASSLGWTGALRGGYTF. The full variable domain, completed using reference TRBV11-2 and TRBJ1-2, is EAGVAQSPRYKIIEKRQSVAFWCNPISGHATLYWYQQILGQGPKLLIQFQNNGVVDDSQLPKDRFSAERLKGVDSTLKIQPAKLEDSAVYLCASSLGWTGALRGGYTFGSGTRLTVV.